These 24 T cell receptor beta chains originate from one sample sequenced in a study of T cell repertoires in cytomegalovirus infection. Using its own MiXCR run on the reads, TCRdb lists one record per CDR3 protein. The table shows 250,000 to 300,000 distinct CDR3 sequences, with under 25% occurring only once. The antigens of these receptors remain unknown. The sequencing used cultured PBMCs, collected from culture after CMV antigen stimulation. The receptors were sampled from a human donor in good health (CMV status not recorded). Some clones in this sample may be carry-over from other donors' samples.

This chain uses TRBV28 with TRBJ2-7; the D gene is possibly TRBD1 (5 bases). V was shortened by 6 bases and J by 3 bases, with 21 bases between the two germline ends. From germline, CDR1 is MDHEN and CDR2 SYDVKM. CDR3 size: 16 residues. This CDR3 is CASSPLFWRQYYEQYF. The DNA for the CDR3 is TGTGCCAGCAGCCCCTTGTTCTGGCGACAGTACTACGAGCAGTACTTC.

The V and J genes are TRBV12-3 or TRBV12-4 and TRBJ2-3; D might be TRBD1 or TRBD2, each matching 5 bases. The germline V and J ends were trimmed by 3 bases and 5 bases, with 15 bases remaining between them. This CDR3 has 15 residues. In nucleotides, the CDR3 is TGTGCCAGCAGTTTTTCGTCGGGGCTGGGAGATACGCAGTATTTT. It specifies CASSFSSGLGDTQYF.

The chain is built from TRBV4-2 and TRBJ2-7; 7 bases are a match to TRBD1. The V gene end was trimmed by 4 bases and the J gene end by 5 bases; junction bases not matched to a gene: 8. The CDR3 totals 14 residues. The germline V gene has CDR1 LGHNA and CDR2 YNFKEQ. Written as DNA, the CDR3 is TGTGCCAGCAGCCCTACCACAGGGGCCGACGAGCAGTACTTC. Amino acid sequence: CASSPTTGADEQYF.

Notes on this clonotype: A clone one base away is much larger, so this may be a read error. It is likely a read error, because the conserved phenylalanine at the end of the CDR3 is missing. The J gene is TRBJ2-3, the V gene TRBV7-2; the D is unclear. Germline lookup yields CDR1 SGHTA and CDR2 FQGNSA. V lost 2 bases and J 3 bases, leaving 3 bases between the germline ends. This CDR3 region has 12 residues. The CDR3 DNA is TGTGCCAGCAGCTTAAGGACAGATACGCAGTATTTG. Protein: CASSLRTDTQYL.

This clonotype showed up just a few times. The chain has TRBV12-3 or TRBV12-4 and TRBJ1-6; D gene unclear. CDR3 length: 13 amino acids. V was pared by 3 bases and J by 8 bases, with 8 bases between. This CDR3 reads CASSFALDSPLHF. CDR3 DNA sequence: TGTGCCAGCAGTTTTGCATTGGATTCACCCCTCCACTTT.

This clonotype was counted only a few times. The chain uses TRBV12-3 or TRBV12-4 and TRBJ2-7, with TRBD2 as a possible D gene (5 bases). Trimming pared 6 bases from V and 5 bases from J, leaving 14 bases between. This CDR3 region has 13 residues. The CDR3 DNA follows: TGTGCCAGCAGCCTCGTTCGGGGAAACGAGCAGTACTTC. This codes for CASSLVRGNEQYF.

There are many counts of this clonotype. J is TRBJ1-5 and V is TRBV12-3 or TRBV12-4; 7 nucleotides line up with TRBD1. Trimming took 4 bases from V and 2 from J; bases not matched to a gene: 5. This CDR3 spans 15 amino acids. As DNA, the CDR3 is TGTGCCAGCAGTTGGGACAGCTTAGGCAATCAGCCCCAGCATTTT. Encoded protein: CASSWDSLGNQPQHF.

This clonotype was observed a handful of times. CDR3 sequence (DNA): TGTGCTAGTGGTTTGGTGGAAACAGATAGAGTCCCTGAAGCTTTCTTT. Translation: CASGLVETDRVPEAFF. The V call is TRBV12-5, the J call TRBJ1-1; D is unclear. CDR1 is LGHNT and CDR2 is FRNRAP in the germline V gene. V was clipped by 0 bases and J by 6 bases, with 17 bases between them. This CDR3 is 16 amino acids long.

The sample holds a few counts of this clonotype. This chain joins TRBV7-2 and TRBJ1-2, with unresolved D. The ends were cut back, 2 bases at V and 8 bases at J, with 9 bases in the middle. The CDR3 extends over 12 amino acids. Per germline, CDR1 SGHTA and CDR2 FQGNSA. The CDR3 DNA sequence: TGTGCCAGCAGCTTAAGGTTCGGGGGCTACACCTTC. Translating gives CASSLRFGGYTF.

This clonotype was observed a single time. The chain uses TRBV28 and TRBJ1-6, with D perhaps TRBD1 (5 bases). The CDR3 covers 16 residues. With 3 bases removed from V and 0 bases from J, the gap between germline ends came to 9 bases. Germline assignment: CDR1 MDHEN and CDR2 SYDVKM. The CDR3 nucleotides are TGTGCCAGCAGTTTTGCAGGGATCTCCTATAATTCACCCCTCCACTTT. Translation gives CASSFAGISYNSPLHF.

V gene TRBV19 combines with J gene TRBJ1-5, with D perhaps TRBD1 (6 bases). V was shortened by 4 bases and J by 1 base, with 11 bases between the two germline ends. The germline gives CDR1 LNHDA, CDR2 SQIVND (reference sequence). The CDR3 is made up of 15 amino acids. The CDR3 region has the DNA TGTGCCAGTAGTAGAGGGGACACAAGCAATCAGCCCCAGCATTTT. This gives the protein CASSRGDTSNQPQHF.

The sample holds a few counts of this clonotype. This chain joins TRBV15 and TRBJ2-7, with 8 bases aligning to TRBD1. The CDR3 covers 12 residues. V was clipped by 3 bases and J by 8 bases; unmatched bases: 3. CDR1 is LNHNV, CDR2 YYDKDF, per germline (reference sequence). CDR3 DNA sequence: TGTGCCACCAGCAGGGACAGGGAACAGCAGTACGTC. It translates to CATSRDREQQYV.

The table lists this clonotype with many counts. The CDR3 is CASSFEGRGVGRSPLHF. The CDR3 DNA is TGTGCCAGCAGCTTCGAGGGAAGAGGGGTGGGCCGTTCACCCCTCCACTTT. This rearrangement joins TRBV7-8 to TRBJ1-6; a weak D match, TRBD1 (5 bases). Trimming left V 3 bases short and J 9 bases short, with 21 bases between. Germline lookup yields CDR1 SGHVS and CDR2 FQNEAQ. This CDR3 is built from 17 residues.

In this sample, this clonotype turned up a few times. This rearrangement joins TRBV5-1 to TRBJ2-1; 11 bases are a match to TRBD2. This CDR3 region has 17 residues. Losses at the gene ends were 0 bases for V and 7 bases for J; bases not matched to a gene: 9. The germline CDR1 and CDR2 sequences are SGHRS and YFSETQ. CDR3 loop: CASSLERLAGSLNEQFF. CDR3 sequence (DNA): TGCGCCAGCAGCTTGGAGCGACTAGCGGGAAGTCTGAATGAGCAGTTCTTC.

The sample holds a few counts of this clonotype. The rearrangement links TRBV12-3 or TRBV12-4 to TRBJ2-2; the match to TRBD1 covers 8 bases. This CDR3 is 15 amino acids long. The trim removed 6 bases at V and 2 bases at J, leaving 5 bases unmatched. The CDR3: CASSPGQDNTGELFF. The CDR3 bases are TGTGCCAGCAGCCCGGGACAGGATAACACCGGGGAGCTGTTTTTT.

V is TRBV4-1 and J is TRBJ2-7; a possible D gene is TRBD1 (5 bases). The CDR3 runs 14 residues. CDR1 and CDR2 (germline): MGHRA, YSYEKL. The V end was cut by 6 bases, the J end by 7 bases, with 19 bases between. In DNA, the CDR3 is TGCGCCAGCAGTCTTGCCTCAGGGCTCGGGGAGCAGTACGTC. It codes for CASSLASGLGEQYV.

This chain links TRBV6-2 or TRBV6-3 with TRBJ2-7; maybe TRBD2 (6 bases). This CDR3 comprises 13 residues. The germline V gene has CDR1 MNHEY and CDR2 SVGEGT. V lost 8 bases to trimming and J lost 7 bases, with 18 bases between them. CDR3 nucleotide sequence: TGTGCCAGCCCCAGACCGGGAGATGAAGAGCAGTACGTC. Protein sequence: CASPRPGDEEQYV.

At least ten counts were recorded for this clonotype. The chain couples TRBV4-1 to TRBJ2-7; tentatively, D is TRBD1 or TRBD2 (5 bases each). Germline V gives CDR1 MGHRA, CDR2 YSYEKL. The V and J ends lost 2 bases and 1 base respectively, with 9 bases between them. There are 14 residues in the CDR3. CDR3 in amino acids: CASSQSGRSYEQYF. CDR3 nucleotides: TGCGCCAGCAGCCAATCGGGACGGTCCTACGAGCAGTACTTC.

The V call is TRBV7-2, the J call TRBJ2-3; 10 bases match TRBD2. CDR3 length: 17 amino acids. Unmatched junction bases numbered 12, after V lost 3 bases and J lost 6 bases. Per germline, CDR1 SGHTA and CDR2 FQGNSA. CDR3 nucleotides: TGTGCCAGCAGCTTCTTGGCTAGCGGGAGAAATATGGATACGCAGTATTTT. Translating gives CASSFLASGRNMDTQYF. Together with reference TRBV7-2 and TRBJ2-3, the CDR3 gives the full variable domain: GAGVSQSPSNKVTEKGKDVELRCDPISGHTALYWYRQSLGQGLEFLIYFQGNSAPDKSGLPSDRFSAERTGGSVSTLTIQRTQQEDSAVYLCASSFLASGRNMDTQYFGPGTRLTVL.

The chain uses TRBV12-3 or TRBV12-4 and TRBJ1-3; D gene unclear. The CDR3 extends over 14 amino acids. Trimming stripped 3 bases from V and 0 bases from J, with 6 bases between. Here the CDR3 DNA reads TGTGCCAGCAGTTTTACAGTCTCTGGAAACACCATATATTTT. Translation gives CASSFTVSGNTIYF.

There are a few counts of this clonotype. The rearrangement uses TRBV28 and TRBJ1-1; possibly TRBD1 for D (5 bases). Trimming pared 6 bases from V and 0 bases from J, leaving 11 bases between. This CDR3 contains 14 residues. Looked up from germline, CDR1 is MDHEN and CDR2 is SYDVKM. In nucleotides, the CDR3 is TGTGCCAGCAGCCCGGGGGTCATGAACACTGAAGCTTTCTTT. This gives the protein CASSPGVMNTEAFF.

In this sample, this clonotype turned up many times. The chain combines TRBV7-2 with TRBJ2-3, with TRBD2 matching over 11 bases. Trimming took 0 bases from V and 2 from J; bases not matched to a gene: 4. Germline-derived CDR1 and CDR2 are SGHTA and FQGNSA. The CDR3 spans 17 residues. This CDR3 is CASSLALAGAFTDTQYF. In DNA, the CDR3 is TGTGCCAGCAGCTTAGCACTAGCGGGAGCTTTCACAGATACGCAGTATTTT. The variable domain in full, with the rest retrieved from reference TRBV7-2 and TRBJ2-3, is GAGVSQSPSNKVTEKGKDVELRCDPISGHTALYWYRQSLGQGLEFLIYFQGNSAPDKSGLPSDRFSAERTGGSVSTLTIQRTQQEDSAVYLCASSLALAGAFTDTQYFGPGTRLTVL.

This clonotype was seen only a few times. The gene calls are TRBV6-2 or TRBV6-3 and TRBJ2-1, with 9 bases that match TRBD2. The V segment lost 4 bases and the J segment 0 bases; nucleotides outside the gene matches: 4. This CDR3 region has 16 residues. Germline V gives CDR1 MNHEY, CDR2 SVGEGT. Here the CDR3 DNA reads TGTGCCAGCAGTTTACTTAGCGGGGGCTCCTACAATGAGCAGTTCTTC. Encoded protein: CASSLLSGGSYNEQFF.

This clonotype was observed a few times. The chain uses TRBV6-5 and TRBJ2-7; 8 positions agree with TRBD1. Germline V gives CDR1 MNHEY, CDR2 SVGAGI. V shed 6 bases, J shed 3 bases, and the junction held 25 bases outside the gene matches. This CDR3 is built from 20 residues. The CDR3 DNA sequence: TGTGCCAGCAGGGGGACCTCTGCCGGACAGGGTATCGGTCGGATCTACGAGCAGTACTTC. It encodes CASRGTSAGQGIGRIYEQYF.